This T cell receptor (beta chain) comes out of a study of PD-1 blockade in classical Hodgkin lymphoma. Sequenced by immunoSEQ multiplex PCR; TCRdb stores in-frame clones only, minus some. The sample lists around 66,000 clones, 80% to 90% occurring once. The CDR3 extends over 17 amino acids. Trimming took 0 bases from V and 0 from J; bases not matched to a gene: 5. Per the germline V gene, CDR1 is ENHRY and CDR2 is SYGVKD. Brentuximab vedotin exposure varied among the patients, all of whom had relapsed after autologous stem cell transplantation. This TCR came from a human donor with classical Hodgkin lymphoma. The sequencing here drew on peripheral blood mononuclear cells (PBMCs), taken at baseline. The rearrangement joins TRBV10-3 to TRBJ1-5, with 7 bases identical to TRBD1. The CDR3 region is CAISESRTGYSNQPQHF. In DNA, the CDR3 is TGTGCCATCAGTGAGTCGCGGACAGGTTATAGCAATCAGCCCCAGCATTTT.